This TCR beta chain stems from a study of blood T cell repertoires in COVID-19. Study context: COVID-19 samples collected from the United States, Italy and Spain covered acute and convalescent phases. T cells, B-cell-depleted T cells, or PBMCs provided the cDNA or gDNA that served as material.

In the source study's methods: Nucleated cell number was recorded as an estimate derived from reference gene primer amplification. Assay: immunoSEQ multiplex PCR; the TCRdb copy retains only in-frame clones and omits some. The D gene and trimming were derived from the DNA, and the V and J assignments and clone size from that table. The sample includes about 260,000 clones, 84% seen only once; the top ten take about 1.5%. V lost 5 bases, J lost 12 bases, and 20 bases lay in between. This CDR3 contains 13 residues. CDR1 is SGHTS and CDR2 is YDEGEE in the germline V gene. Sequencing was carried out using peripheral blood. The receptor comes from a middle-aged woman who had recovered from COVID-19. The V call is TRBV5-8, the J call TRBJ1-2; D is perhaps TRBD1 (5 bases). CDR3 sequence: CASSMSGLVLHTF. In nucleotides, the CDR3 is TGTGCCAGCAGTATGTCGGGACTTGTTTTACACACCTTC.